The rows below give T cell receptor beta chains drawn from one sample of a study of shared clonotypes between healthy human individuals. The repertoire was sequenced with immunoSEQ multiplex PCR; TCRdb's copy has only in-frame clones and lacks some. The sample gives about 1,500,000 clones, roughly 96% of which show up once; over 1% is in the top ten. Sequenced input: naive CD4+ T cells sorted from blood. These receptors were collected from a man aged 25-45 years in good health. The CDR3 runs from the conserved cysteine through the conserved F or W. Fields, in order: J gene, V gene, D gene, clone size, CDR3 protein, CDR3 DNA. The D gene is left open where the match is weak. Size is stated for part of the rows, as once, few or many counts, or as a class when the clone is expanded.

TRBJ2-1 | TRBV19 | - | once | CASSIVASPYNEQFF | TGTGCCAGTAGTATAGTTGCGAGTCCCTACAATGAGCAGTTCTTC
TRBJ2-1 | TRBV28 | - | few | CATQLRDGDSYNEQFF | TGTGCCACCCAGCTTCGGGACGGGGACTCCTACAATGAGCAGTTCTTC
TRBJ2-3 | TRBV5-6 | - | - | CASSRIAASTDTQYF | TGTGCCAGCAGCCGCATAGCGGCTAGCACAGATACGCAGTATTTT
TRBJ2-1 | TRBV10-3 | TRBD2 | - | CALGTSGSLDNEQFF | TGTGCCTTAGGGACTAGCGGGAGTTTGGACAATGAGCAGTTCTTC
TRBJ2-5 | TRBV2 | - | - | CASTEPGRGWETQYF | TGTGCCAGCACTGAACCGGGTCGCGGATGGGAGACCCAGTACTTC
TRBJ2-1 | TRBV5-5 | TRBD2 | - | CASSLFPGLAGVENRNEQFF | TGTGCCAGCAGCCTATTTCCGGGACTAGCGGGAGTTGAAAACCGCAATGAGCAGTTCTTC
TRBJ2-5 | TRBV7-9 | TRBD2 | - | CASSIGTKEETQYF | TGTGCCAGCAGCATCGGGACTAAAGAAGAGACCCAGTACTTC
TRBJ2-2 | TRBV11-2 | - | - | CASSLDYTGELFF | TGTGCCAGCAGCTTAGATTACACCGGGGAGCTGTTTTTT
TRBJ2-7 | TRBV7-2 | - | - | CASSIDRTYEQYF | TGTGCCAGCAGCATCGACAGGACCTACGAGCAGTACTTC
TRBJ2-7 | TRBV27 | - | - | CASRPLGNEQYF | TGTGCCAGCAGACCCCTAGGGAACGAGCAGTACTTC
TRBJ2-1 | TRBV7-2 | - | - | CASSLGGTVNEQFF | TGTGCCAGCAGCTTAGGCGGGACAGTCAATGAGCAGTTCTTC
TRBJ2-6 | TRBV9 | - | - | CASSVGSVLTF | TGTGCCAGCAGCGTGGGGTCTGTGTTGACTTTC
TRBJ1-5 | TRBV6-5 | TRBD1 | - | CASKPWGQGAQPQHF | TGTGCCAGCAAACCTTGGGGACAGGGAGCTCAGCCCCAGCATTTT
TRBJ2-7 | TRBV21-1 | - | - | CASSKEGTGGEQYF | TGTGCCAGCAGCAAAGAGGGGACAGGGGGCGAGCAGTACTTC
TRBJ2-7 | TRBV19 | - | - | CASSIVEGAIYEQYF | TGTGCCAGTAGTATAGTAGAGGGAGCGATTTACGAGCAGTACTTC
TRBJ2-7 | TRBV28 | TRBD1 | once | CASSSYRGLIHEQYF | TGTGCCAGCAGTTCTTACAGGGGGCTTATCCACGAGCAGTACTTC
TRBJ2-1 | TRBV4-1 | - | - | CASSQVGRGHLNEQFF | TGCGCCAGCAGCCAAGTCGGCAGGGGTCATCTCAATGAGCAGTTCTTC
TRBJ2-7 | TRBV28 | - | - | CASSLSGVRYEQYF | TGTGCCAGCAGTTTATCCGGGGTGAGGTACGAGCAGTACTTC
TRBJ2-7 | TRBV7-8 | TRBD1 | - | CASSFRDRVIYEQYF | TGTGCCAGCAGCTTCCGGGACAGGGTGATCTACGAGCAGTACTTC
TRBJ1-5 | TRBV28 | - | - | CASSPRGGVNQPQHF | TGTGCCAGCAGTCCTCGAGGGGGGGTCAATCAGCCCCAGCATTTT
TRBJ2-5 | TRBV2 | - | - | CASSERWSQETQYF | TGTGCCAGCAGTGAAAGGTGGAGCCAAGAGACCCAGTACTTC
TRBJ2-7 | TRBV5-4 | - | - | CASSSTGLLKEQYF | TGTGCCAGCAGCTCGACGGGACTTCTTAAGGAGCAGTACTTC
TRBJ2-1 | TRBV29-1 | - | - | CSVRVGNEQFF | TGCAGCGTGCGGGTTGGTAATGAGCAGTTCTTC
TRBJ2-3 | TRBV5-1 | - | - | CASTASTDTQYF | TGCGCCAGTACGGCTAGCACAGATACGCAGTATTTT
TRBJ2-1 | TRBV10-3 | TRBD1 | - | CAFSGQGVAEQFF | TGTGCCTTTTCGGGACAGGGAGTCGCCGAGCAGTTCTTC
TRBJ2-6 | TRBV9 | - | - | CASSVGGPGANVLTF | TGTGCCAGCAGCGTTGGAGGGCCTGGGGCCAACGTCCTGACTTTC
TRBJ1-2 | TRBV4-1 | - | - | CASSQAPSYGYTF | TGCGCCAGCAGCCAAGCCCCGTCCTATGGCTACACCTTC
TRBJ2-2 | TRBV9 | TRBD1 | - | CASRDRGPGELFF | TGTGCCAGCAGGGACAGGGGGCCCGGGGAGCTGTTTTTT
TRBJ2-5 | TRBV20-1 | - | - | CSAREPETQYF | TGCAGTGCTAGAGAGCCGGAGACCCAGTACTTC
TRBJ1-4 | TRBV5-1 | - | - | CASSLYGPQQEKLFF | TGCGCCAGCAGCTTGTACGGGCCTCAACAGGAAAAACTGTTTTTT
TRBJ2-5 | TRBV7-3 | TRBD1 | - | CASSPGQQETQYF | TGTGCCAGCAGTCCGGGACAGCAAGAGACCCAGTACTTC
TRBJ2-3 | TRBV7-9 | - | - | CASSLGVQGRQDTQYF | TGTGCCAGCAGCTTAGGGGTGCAGGGCCGGCAAGATACGCAGTATTTT
TRBJ1-2 | TRBV28 | - | - | CASSLNQDSYGYTF | TGTGCCAGCAGTTTAAACCAGGATTCCTATGGCTACACCTTC
TRBJ2-7 | TRBV5-1 | - | - | CASSLATRDEQYF | TGCGCCAGCAGCTTGGCCACCCGTGACGAGCAGTACTTC
TRBJ1-5 | TRBV27 | TRBD1 | few | CASSWAQGVGQPQHF | TGTGCCAGCAGTTGGGCGCAGGGGGTGGGTCAGCCCCAGCATTTT
TRBJ2-7 | TRBV18 | TRBD1 | - | CASSPPRHRGPLVEQYF | TGTGCCAGCTCACCACCCAGGCACAGGGGGCCTCTTGTCGAGCAGTACTTC